This entry is about one TCR beta chain. What it recognizes is unknown. Data came from immunoSEQ multiplex PCR; TCRdb stores just in-frame clones and leaves some out. The sample carries 100,000 or so clones, approximately 90% recorded once. This sample is drawn from a study of PD-1 blockade in classical Hodgkin lymphoma. Exposure to brentuximab vedotin varied, and each patient had relapsed following autologous stem cell transplantation. Relapsed/refractory classical Hodgkin lymphoma patients had complete, partial or progressive responses. V lost 6 bases to trimming and J lost 4 bases; unmatched junction nucleotides: 7. The CDR3 sequence is 16 residues long. Germline V CDR1 and CDR2: MDHEN, SYDVKM. The study, taken as a whole, reports: In CD4+ cells, TCR diversity went up significantly by C4D1, but in CD8+ cells it did not. Newly diagnosed patients and complete responders had comparable diversity at baseline.

Here the sequenced sample was peripheral blood mononuclear cells (PBMCs), taken before the second cycle of nivolumab. The clonotype comes from a human donor with classical Hodgkin lymphoma. The chain uses TRBV28 and TRBJ1-6; 9 bases line up with TRBD1. CDR3 in amino acids: CASSRGQGQYNSPLHF. For the CDR3, the DNA is TGTGCCAGCAGCCGTGGACAGGGGCAATATAATTCACCCCTCCACTTT.